Listed below are T cell receptor beta chains from one sample, sequenced in a study of blood T cells in healthy people across ages. TCRdb passed the 5' RACE reads through MiXCR, listing each CDR3 protein once. The data show hundreds of thousands of distinct CDR3 sequences, about 45% seen once. The sample taken for sequencing was blood. The receptors shown here come from an elderly man in good health. Each CDR3 is given with its conserved first and last residue. The D gene is left open where the match is weak. A clone size is listed for some rows: how often the clone was seen (once, few, many), or a class if it is expanded.

size	V	J	D	DNA	CDR3
-	TRBV9	TRBJ2-5	TRBD2	TGTGCCAGCAGCCCATCTGGAGCGGGAGGAGGTTGGGAGACCCAGTACTTC	CASSPSGAGGGWETQYF
once	TRBV7-2	TRBJ2-1	TRBD2	TGTGCCAGCAGCTTAGCAAGCGGGGGCGGTTGGAATGAGCAGTTCTTC	CASSLASGGGWNEQFF
-	TRBV10-3	TRBJ2-3	-	TGTGCCATCAGTGGAGTGGTAAACACAGATACGCAGTATTTT	CAISGVVNTDTQYF
-	TRBV5-1	TRBJ2-3	TRBD2	TGCGCCAGCAGCTTGGACGGGGGGGTCGATACGCAGTATTTT	CASSLDGGVDTQYF
once	TRBV20-1	TRBJ1-2	-	TGCAGTGCTAGAGATCTCAAACTTTCTAACGGCTACACCTTC	CSARDLKLSNGYTF
few	TRBV4-3	TRBJ2-1	TRBD2	TGCGCCAGCAGCCAAGATCCCCGAGCGGGGGTAAACAATGAGCAGTTCTTC	CASSQDPRAGVNNEQFF
-	TRBV7-2	TRBJ2-3	TRBD2	TGTGCCAGCAGCTTAGCGAGAGCGGGGGTTAGCACAGATACGCAGTATTTT	CASSLARAGVSTDTQYF
few	TRBV4-3	TRBJ2-5	TRBD2	TGCGCCAGCAGCCGAAGACTAGCGGCGTTGGAAGAGACCCAGTACTTC	CASSRRLAALEETQYF
-	TRBV7-2	TRBJ2-7	-	TGTGCCAGCAGCTTGGAACGGACGGTCTACGAGCAGTACTTC	CASSLERTVYEQYF
-	TRBV7-2	TRBJ2-2	TRBD2	TGTGCCAGTAGCCAGCGGGGGGGTAACACCGGGGAGCTGTTTTTT	CASSQRGGNTGELFF
few	TRBV4-2	TRBJ2-2	-	TGTGCCAGCAGCCAAGGTCCACAGGGAAACACCGGGGAGCTGTTTTTT	CASSQGPQGNTGELFF
-	TRBV5-1	TRBJ2-3	-	TGCGCCAGCAGCAGAGGGGAGCGCACAGGTACGCAGTATTTT	CASSRGERTGTQYF
once	TRBV3-1	TRBJ2-7	-	TGTGCCAGCAGCCAGCTGGGTGGCAACTCCTACGAGCAGTGCTTC	CASSQLGGNSYEQCF
few	TRBV6-2/TRBV6-3	TRBJ2-7	TRBD2	TGTGCCAGCAGGGGAGTGACTAGCGGGTACGAGCAGTACTTC	CASRGVTSGYEQYF
-	TRBV5-4	TRBJ1-1	-	TGTGCCAGCAGCTTGGAGGTTACTGAAGCTTTCTTT	CASSLEVTEAFF
-	TRBV20-1	TRBJ2-3	TRBD2	TGCAGTGCCCCGACTAGCGGGTGGGATACGCAGTATTTT	CSAPTSGWDTQYF
few	TRBV20-1	TRBJ2-1	TRBD2	TGCAGTGCTAGAGGACTAGCGTTGGGCAATGAGCAGTTCTTC	CSARGLALGNEQFF
-	TRBV7-2	TRBJ2-7	TRBD1	TGTGCCAGCAGCTTAATCGGGGGGGGACAGGGGCTGGGTGAGCAGTACTTC	CASSLIGGGQGLGEQYF
few	TRBV29-1	TRBJ2-3	TRBD2	TGCAGCGTTAGACTAGCGGGAGGGACAGATACGCAGTATTTT	CSVRLAGGTDTQYF
few	TRBV24-1	TRBJ2-1	TRBD1	TGTGCCACCAGTGATCGTAACAGGGGGTCCAATGAGCAGTTCTTC	CATSDRNRGSNEQFF
few	TRBV24-1	TRBJ2-3	-	TGTGCCACCAGTGACCTCTCATCCCGCAGGGCAAATACGCAGTATTTT	CATSDLSSRRANTQYF
-	TRBV5-4	TRBJ2-1	TRBD2	TGTGCCAGCAGCGCACGACTAGCGGGGGTCTACAATGAGCAGTTCTTC	CASSARLAGVYNEQFF
-	TRBV5-1	TRBJ1-1	TRBD1	TGCGCCAGCAGCACGACAGGGATGGCTGAAGCTTTCTTT	CASSTTGMAEAFF
-	TRBV9	TRBJ2-5	-	TGTGCCAGCAGCGTAGATCGTCTCAATGAGCAGTACTTC	CASSVDRLNEQYF
-	TRBV7-2	TRBJ2-1	-	TGTGCCAGCAGCTTAGATGGTTCCCGCGGCGAGCAGTTCTTC	CASSLDGSRGEQFF
few	TRBV18	TRBJ2-3	TRBD2	TGTGCCAGCTCACCAGGGGCGGGAGAAAAGACGCAGTATTTT	CASSPGAGEKTQYF
few	TRBV29-1	TRBJ2-7	-	TGCAGCGTTGAAGAGGCCTACGAGCAGTACTTC	CSVEEAYEQYF
few	TRBV7-2	TRBJ2-7	-	TGTGCCAGCAGCTTAGGGGTTACCGAGCAGTACTTC	CASSLGVTEQYF
-	TRBV15	TRBJ2-3	TRBD2	TGTGCCACCAGCAGAGTTAGAGGCGGGAGGGATAGCACAGATACGCAGTATTTT	CATSRVRGGRDSTDTQYF
few	TRBV5-1	TRBJ2-3	TRBD1	TGCGCCAGCAGCTCAGGGACAGGGAGGGGAACGCAGTATTTT	CASSSGTGRGTQYF
-	TRBV4-3	TRBJ2-7	TRBD1	TGCGCCAGCAGCCAAGAGGACCTAATCCGGGACAGGGAGAACTACGAGCAGTACTTC	CASSQEDLIRDRENYEQYF